This section outlines one TCR beta chain sequence together with its context. Its specificity is not known. The sample belongs to a study of shared clonotypes between healthy human individuals. Study-wide findings and caveats: Among donors, the sharing of clonotypes was expected to be influenced by sequencing depth.

Germline CDR1 MDHEN, CDR2 SYDVKM. The CDR3 length is 15 residues. V lost 6 bases, J lost 4 bases, and 15 bases lay in between. Deep-level running was used for the assay. TCRdb's copy holds only in-frame clones and misses some; the assay was immunoSEQ multiplex PCR. Found here are a few million clones, 85% to 95% of them singletons; the top ten hold 0.35% to 0.5%. The rearrangement links TRBV28 to TRBJ2-2; D may be TRBD2 (5 bases). The source is a man in his late teens or twenties in good health. Some clones in this sample may be carry-over from other donors' samples. The sample comprised naive CD4+ T cells from PBMCs. The subset denotes: CD45RA+ positively selected. This CDR3 reads CASSSSGISTGELFF. In nucleotides, the CDR3 is TGTGCCAGCAGCTCCAGCGGAATAAGCACCGGGGAGCTGTTTTTT.